Below, 15 T cell receptor beta chains from the same sample are listed, as sequenced in a study of blood T cell repertoires in COVID-19. TCRdb keeps only in-frame clones here, not all; method: immunoSEQ multiplex PCR. The sample contains roughly 150,000 clones, approximately 84% of which appear only once. Sample: peripheral blood. These receptors were taken from a woman at least 80 years old with COVID-19, enrolled during active disease.

The chain uses TRBV7-8 and TRBJ1-2, with D unclear. The germline CDR1 and CDR2 sequences are SGHVS and FQNEAQ. The CDR3 totals 14 residues. With 0 bases removed from V and 2 bases from J, the gap between germline ends came to 7 bases. The CDR3 DNA follows: TGTGCCAGCAGCTTAGCGGAGAGAAACTATGGCTACACCTTC. Translating it yields CASSLAERNYGYTF.

Here the CDR3 reads CASSLRDRGNYGYTF. CDR3 nucleotides: TGCGCCAGCAGCTTGAGGGACAGGGGGAACTATGGCTACACCTTC. This chain joins TRBV5-1 and TRBJ1-2; 11 bases map to TRBD1. J was trimmed by 2 bases and V by 1 base; bases with no gene match: 1. The CDR3 has 15 residues. Germline V gene sequence: CDR1 SGHRS, CDR2 YFSETQ.

The V gene is TRBV21-1, the J gene TRBJ2-1; no DNA check was done on the table's D call, TRBD1. TRBV21-1 counts as a pseudogene. CDR3 length equals 16 residues. DNA for the CDR3: TGTGCCAGCAGCAAAGGAATCAGGGGGCAGCCCGGTGAGCAGTTCTTC. Its translation: CASSKGIRGQPGEQFF.

The V call is TRBV5-4, the J call TRBJ2-1; a weak D match, TRBD2 (6 bases). Germline CDR1 SGHNT, CDR2 YYREEE (reference sequence). The ends were cut back, 1 base at V and 0 bases at J, with 8 bases in the middle. The CDR3 length is 15 residues. The CDR3 protein is CASSLIGSSYNEQFF. Here the CDR3 DNA reads TGTGCCAGCAGCTTGATCGGGAGCTCCTACAATGAGCAGTTCTTC.

CDR3: CASSLVLETQYF. CDR3 sequence (DNA): TGTGCCAGCAGCTTGGTTCTAGAGACCCAGTACTTC. The rearrangement uses TRBV5-5 and TRBJ2-5; D remains ambiguous. Trimming shortened V by 0 bases and J by 4 bases, and 4 bases separated the two germline ends. The CDR3 loop spans 12 amino acids. Germline loops: CDR1 SGHKS, CDR2 YYEKEE (reference sequence).

The chain is built from TRBV2 and TRBJ2-7; D uncertain. The CDR3 is 12 residues long. Per the germline V gene, CDR1 is SNHLY and CDR2 is FYNNEI. Trimming removed 8 bases from V and 2 bases from J, with 10 bases in between. This CDR3 reads CASERSTYEQYF. The CDR3 coding sequence is TGTGCCAGCGAACGCAGTACCTACGAGCAGTACTTC.

This chain uses TRBV28 with TRBJ1-4; tentatively, D is TRBD1 (5 bases). V shed 10 bases and J shed 5 bases, with 17 bases lying between them. The CDR3 extends over 14 amino acids. Looked up from germline, CDR1 is MDHEN and CDR2 is SYDVKM. The DNA of the CDR3 is TGTGCCACCGCACCCGGGACTTTCAATGAAAAACTGTTTTTT. The encoded protein is CATAPGTFNEKLFF.

Here the CDR3 reads CASKEGLTSYEQYF. The DNA for the CDR3 is TGTGCCAGCAAGGAGGGACTCACCTCCTACGAGCAGTACTTC. The chain links TRBV7-2 to TRBJ2-7; D is possibly TRBD2 (6 bases). Germline CDR1 reads SGHTA; CDR2 reads FQGNSA. Trimming stripped 7 bases from V and 0 bases from J, with 13 bases between. The CDR3 is made up of 14 amino acids.

The V and J genes are TRBV28 and TRBJ1-2; D is undetermined. The CDR3 has 13 amino acids. V was shortened by 8 bases and J by 3 bases, with 13 bases between the two germline ends. Germline lookup yields CDR1 MDHEN and CDR2 SYDVKM. The CDR3 spells CASRSPSYYGYTF. The CDR3 coding sequence is TGTGCCAGCCGGTCGCCGAGCTACTATGGCTACACCTTC.

Comment on this clone: The same CDR3 also results from other DNA sequences found in this sample. J is TRBJ1-3 and V is TRBV3-1 (or the pseudogene TRBV3-2); D unclear. The CDR3 extends over 14 amino acids. V was shortened by 4 bases and J by 0 bases, with 7 bases between the two germline ends. Germline V gene data show CDR1 as LGHDT and CDR2 as YNNKEL (reference sequence). The chain's CDR3 is CASSPVSSGNTIYF. The CDR3 region has the DNA TGTGCCAGCAGCCCGGTGAGCTCTGGAAACACCATATATTTT.

The rearrangement joins TRBV5-1 to TRBJ1-1; 12 nucleotides align to TRBD1. Germline-derived CDR1 and CDR2 are SGHRS and YFSETQ. The CDR3 spans 16 residues. Germline trimming cut 5 bases from V and 1 base from J; bases unmatched to any gene: 6. In DNA form, the CDR3 reads TGCGCCAGCAGTAGGGGGACAGGGGGCCGGAACACTGAAGCTTTCTTT. This encodes CASSRGTGGRNTEAFF. Together with reference TRBV5-1 and TRBJ1-1, the CDR3 gives the full variable domain: KAGVTQTPRYLIKTRGQQVTLSCSPISGHRSVSWYQQTPGQGLQFLFEYFSETQRNKGNFPGRFSGRQFSNSRSEMNVSTLELGDSALYLCASSRGTGGRNTEAFFGQGTRLTVV.

The J gene is TRBJ1-3, the V gene TRBV30; 9 positions match TRBD1. V lost 3 bases to trimming and J lost 9 bases; unmatched junction nucleotides: 3. This CDR3 is 12 amino acids long. Germline loops: CDR1 GTSNPN, CDR2 SVGIG (reference sequence). CDR3 loop: CAWRDRGPTIYF. Here the CDR3 DNA reads TGTGCCTGGAGGGACAGGGGACCCACCATATATTTT.

The rearrangement joins TRBV11-2 to TRBJ1-2; TRBD1 matches at 9 bases. Germline V gives CDR1 SGHAT, CDR2 FQNNGV. This CDR3 is 15 amino acids long. V was clipped by 0 bases and J by 3 bases; unmatched bases: 2. The CDR3 bases are TGTGCCAGCAGCTTAGACGGGACAGGGTACTATGGCTACACCTTC. This gives the protein CASSLDGTGYYGYTF. Looking up the rest from reference TRBV11-2 and TRBJ1-2 gives the full variable domain: EAGVAQSPRYKIIEKRQSVAFWCNPISGHATLYWYQQILGQGPKLLIQFQNNGVVDDSQLPKDRFSAERLKGVDSTLKIQPAKLEDSAVYLCASSLDGTGYYGYTFGSGTRLTVV.

V gene TRBV2 combines with J gene TRBJ2-5, with 15 bases lining up with TRBD2. The CDR3 is made up of 18 amino acids. V was pared by 5 bases and J by 0 bases, with 7 bases of the junction left unmatched. Germline lookup yields CDR1 SNHLY and CDR2 FYNNEI. CDR3 amino acids: CASSLGLAGGNYQETQYF. The CDR3, as DNA: TGTGCCAGCAGTTTGGGACTAGCGGGAGGTAACTACCAAGAGACCCAGTACTTC. Drawing the rest from reference TRBV2 and TRBJ2-5, the complete variable domain is EPEVTQTPSHQVTQMGQEVILRCVPISNHLYFYWYRQILGQKVEFLVSFYNNEISEKSEIFDDQFSVERPDGSNFTLKIRSTKLEDSAMYFCASSLGLAGGNYQETQYFGPGTRLLVL.

The J gene is TRBJ2-3, the V gene TRBV29-1; a weak D match, TRBD1 (6 bases). The V gene lost 3 bases and the J gene lost 0 bases, with 10 bases spanning the gap. Germline lookup yields CDR1 SQVTM and CDR2 ANQGSEA. The CDR3 loop spans 14 amino acids. CDR3 region: CSVDRGTSTDTQYF. CDR3 DNA sequence: TGCAGCGTTGACAGGGGCACTAGCACAGATACGCAGTATTTT.